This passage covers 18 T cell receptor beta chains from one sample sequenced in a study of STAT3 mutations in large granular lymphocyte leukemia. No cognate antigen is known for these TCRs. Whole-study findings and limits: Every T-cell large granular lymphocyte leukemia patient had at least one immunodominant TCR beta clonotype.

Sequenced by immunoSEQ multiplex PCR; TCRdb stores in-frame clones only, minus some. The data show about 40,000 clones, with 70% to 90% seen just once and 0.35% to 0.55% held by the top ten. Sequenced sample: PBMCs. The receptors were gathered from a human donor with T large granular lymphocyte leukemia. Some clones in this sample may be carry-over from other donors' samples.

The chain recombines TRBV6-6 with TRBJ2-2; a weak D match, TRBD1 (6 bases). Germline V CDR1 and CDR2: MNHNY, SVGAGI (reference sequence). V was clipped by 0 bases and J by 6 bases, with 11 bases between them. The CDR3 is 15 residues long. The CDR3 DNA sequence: TGTGCCAGCAGTTACTCCAGGGACATTCCCGGGGAGCTGTTTTTT. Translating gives CASSYSRDIPGELFF.

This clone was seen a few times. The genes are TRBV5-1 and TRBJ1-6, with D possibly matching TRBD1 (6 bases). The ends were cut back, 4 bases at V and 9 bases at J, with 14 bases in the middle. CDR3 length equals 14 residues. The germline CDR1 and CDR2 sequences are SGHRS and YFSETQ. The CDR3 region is CASSLGDKGSPLHF. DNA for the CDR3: TGCGCCAGCAGCCTCGGGGACAAGGGTTCACCCCTCCACTTT.

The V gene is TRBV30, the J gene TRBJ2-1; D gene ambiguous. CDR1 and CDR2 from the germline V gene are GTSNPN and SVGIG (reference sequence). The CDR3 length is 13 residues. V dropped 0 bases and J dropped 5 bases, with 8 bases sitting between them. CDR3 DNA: TGTGCCTGGAGTGTGTTTCAGCACAATGAGCAGTTCTTC. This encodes CAWSVFQHNEQFF.

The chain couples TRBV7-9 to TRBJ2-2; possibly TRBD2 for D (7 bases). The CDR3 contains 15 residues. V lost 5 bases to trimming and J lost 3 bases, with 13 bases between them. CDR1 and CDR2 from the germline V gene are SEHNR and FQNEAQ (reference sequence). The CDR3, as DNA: TGTGCCAGCAGCGTGCGGGGGCTTTACACCGGGGAGCTGTTTTTT. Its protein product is CASSVRGLYTGELFF.

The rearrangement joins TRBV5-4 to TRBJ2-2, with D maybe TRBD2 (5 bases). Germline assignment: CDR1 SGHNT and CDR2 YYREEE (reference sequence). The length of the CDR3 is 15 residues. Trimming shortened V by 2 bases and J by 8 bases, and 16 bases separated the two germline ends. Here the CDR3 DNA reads TGTGCCAGCAGCTTCCGGGATCGTAATGCGGGGGAGCTGTTTTTT. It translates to CASSFRDRNAGELFF.

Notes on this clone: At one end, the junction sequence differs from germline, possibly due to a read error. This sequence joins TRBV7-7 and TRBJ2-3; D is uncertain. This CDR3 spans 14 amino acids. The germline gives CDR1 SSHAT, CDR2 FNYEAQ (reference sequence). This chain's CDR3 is CASSIGPNTDTQYF. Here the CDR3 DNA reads TGTGCTAGCAGCATTGGACCTAACACAGATACGCAGTATTTT.

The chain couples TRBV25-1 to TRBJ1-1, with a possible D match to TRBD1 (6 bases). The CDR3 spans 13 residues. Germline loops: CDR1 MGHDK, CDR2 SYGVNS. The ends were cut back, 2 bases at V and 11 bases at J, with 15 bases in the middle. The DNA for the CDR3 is TGTGCCAGCAGTGAACGTGTGGGCACAGGGGCTTTCTTT. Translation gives CASSERVGTGAFF.

CDR3 loop: CASSQRTGSDGYTF. The CDR3 region has the DNA TGCGCCAGCAGCCAACGTACAGGCTCCGACGGCTACACCTTC. The chain is built from TRBV4-3 and TRBJ1-2, with D perhaps TRBD1 (5 bases). The CDR3 length is 14 residues. The V gene's germline CDR1 is LGHNA and CDR2 YSLEER. The V end was cut by 2 bases, the J end by 8 bases, with 15 bases between.

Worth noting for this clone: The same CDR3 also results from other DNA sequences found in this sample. In DNA form, the CDR3 reads TGTGCCAGCAGCCCCGGCACCGGGGAGCTGTTTTTT. It translates to CASSPGTGELFF. The V call is TRBV5-4, the J call TRBJ2-2; D gene uncertain. Trimming left V 4 bases short and J 4 bases short, with 5 bases between. Looked up from germline, CDR1 is SGHNT and CDR2 is YYREEE (reference sequence). The CDR3 loop spans 12 amino acids.

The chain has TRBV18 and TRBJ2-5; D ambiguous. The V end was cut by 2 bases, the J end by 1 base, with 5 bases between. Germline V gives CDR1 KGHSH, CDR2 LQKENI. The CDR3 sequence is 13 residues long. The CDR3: CASSPNGQETQYF. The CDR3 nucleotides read TGTGCCAGCTCACCAAACGGCCAAGAGACCCAGTACTTC.

CDR3 nucleotide sequence: TGTGCCAGCAGTGAAGGACAACTCTTAAGTGACACTGAAGCTTTCTTT. Its translation is CASSEGQLLSDTEAFF. V gene TRBV6-1 combines with J gene TRBJ1-1; D unclear. This CDR3 contains 16 residues. Trimming removed 1 base at V and 3 bases at J, with 15 bases between. The V gene's germline CDR1 is MNHNS and CDR2 SASEGT.

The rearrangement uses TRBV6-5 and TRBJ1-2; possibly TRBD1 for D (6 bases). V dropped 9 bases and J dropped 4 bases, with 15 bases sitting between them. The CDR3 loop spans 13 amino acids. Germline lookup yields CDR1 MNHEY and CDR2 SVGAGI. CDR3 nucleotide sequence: TGTGCCAGAAGGCGGGGGGGGCTCTATGGCTACACCTTC. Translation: CARRRGGLYGYTF.

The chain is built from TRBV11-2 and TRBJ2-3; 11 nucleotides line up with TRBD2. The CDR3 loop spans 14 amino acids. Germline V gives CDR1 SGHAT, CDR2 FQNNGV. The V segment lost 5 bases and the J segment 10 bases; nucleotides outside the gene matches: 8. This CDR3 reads CASSTTGTSGSQYF. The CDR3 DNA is TGTGCCAGCAGCACCACCGGGACTAGCGGATCGCAGTATTTT.

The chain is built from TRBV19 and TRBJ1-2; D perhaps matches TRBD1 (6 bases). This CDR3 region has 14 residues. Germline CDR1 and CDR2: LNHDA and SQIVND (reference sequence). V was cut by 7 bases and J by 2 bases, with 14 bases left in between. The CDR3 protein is CASIGGSPNYGYTF. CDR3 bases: TGTGCCAGTATAGGGGGATCTCCGAACTATGGCTACACCTTC.

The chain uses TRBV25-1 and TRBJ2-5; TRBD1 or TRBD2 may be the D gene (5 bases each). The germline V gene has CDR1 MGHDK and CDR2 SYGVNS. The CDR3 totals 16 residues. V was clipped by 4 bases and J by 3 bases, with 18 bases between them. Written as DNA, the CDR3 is TGTGCCAGCAGTGCGGGGTGGACATTTCAAAAAGAGACCCAGTACTTC. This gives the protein CASSAGWTFQKETQYF.

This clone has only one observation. CDR3 coding DNA: TGTGCCAGCAGTGGAGTAGCGGGGGCCTTCTCTGGGGCCAACGTCCTGACTTTC. Protein product: CASSGVAGAFSGANVLTF. This sequence joins TRBV6-1 and TRBJ2-6, with 9 positions matching TRBD2. Per the germline V gene, CDR1 is MNHNS and CDR2 is SASEGT. This CDR3 region has 18 residues. J was trimmed by 0 bases and V by 4 bases; bases with no gene match: 7.

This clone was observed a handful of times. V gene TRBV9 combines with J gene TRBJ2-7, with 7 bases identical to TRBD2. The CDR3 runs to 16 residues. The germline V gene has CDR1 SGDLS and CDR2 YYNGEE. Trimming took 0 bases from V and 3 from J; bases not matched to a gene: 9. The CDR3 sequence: CASSVAFGGSLYEQYF. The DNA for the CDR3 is TGTGCCAGCAGCGTAGCTTTCGGGGGGTCACTCTACGAGCAGTACTTC.

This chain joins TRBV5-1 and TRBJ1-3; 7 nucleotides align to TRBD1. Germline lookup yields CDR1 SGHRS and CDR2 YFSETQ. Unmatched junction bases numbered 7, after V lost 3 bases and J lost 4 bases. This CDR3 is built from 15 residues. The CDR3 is CASSSLGTEGNTIYF. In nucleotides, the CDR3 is TGCGCCAGCAGCTCCTTGGGGACAGAAGGAAACACCATATATTTT.